Below, 17 T cell receptor beta chains from the same sample are listed, as sequenced in a study of cytomegalovirus exposure and HLA in healthy donors. PCR was performed using 60 Vbeta and 13 Jbeta primers. Using immunoSEQ multiplex PCR, the repertoire was profiled, and TCRdb retains in-frame clones only, with some absent. The data contain 160,000 or so clones, roughly 80% of them singletons. The sample comprised PBMCs. Every receptor here comes from a man younger than 30 in good health and CMV-seronegative.

This chain uses TRBV6-1 with TRBJ2-6, with a weak D call TRBD1 (5 bases). The CDR3 has 18 amino acids. Trimming cost V 1 base and J 3 bases, with 16 bases left between them. Per the germline V gene, CDR1 is MNHNS and CDR2 is SASEGT. The CDR3 coding sequence is TGTGCCAGCAGTGAAGGTAGGGGCAGGTCTGTTGGGGCCAACGTCCTGACTTTC. Translating gives CASSEGRGRSVGANVLTF.

The CDR3 region is CASSKAPTGLAGSVADEQYF. The CDR3 nucleotides read TGTGCCAGCAGCAAAGCACCTACGGGACTAGCGGGATCGGTTGCGGACGAGCAGTACTTC. This rearrangement joins TRBV21-1 to TRBJ2-7; TRBD2 is the table's D call, not checked against the DNA. TRBV21-1 is a recognized pseudogene. The CDR3 has 20 residues.

The chain links TRBV18 to TRBJ2-3; 7 bases match TRBD1. V trimming: 5 bases; J trimming: 2 bases; junction bases outside the gene matches: 7. This CDR3 spans 15 amino acids. Germline CDR1 is KGHSH and CDR2 is LQKENI. CDR3 nucleotides: TGTGCCAGCTCATCCACGACAGGGACCACAGATACGCAGTATTTT. Translation gives CASSSTTGTTDTQYF.

V and J are TRBV9 and TRBJ2-3, with 13 positions matching TRBD2. This CDR3 has 16 amino acids. V shed 4 bases and J 4 bases; nucleotides not matched to a gene: 6. Germline CDR1 and CDR2: SGDLS and YYNGEE. CDR3 sequence reads: CASSLRTSGSPDTQYF. As DNA, the CDR3 is TGTGCCAGCAGCCTCCGGACTAGCGGGAGCCCAGATACGCAGTATTTT.

This clone was observed a few times. The V and J genes are TRBV6-6 and TRBJ2-2; D may be TRBD1 (5 bases). From germline, CDR1 is MNHNY and CDR2 SVGAGI (reference sequence). The CDR3 covers 14 residues. The germline V and J ends were trimmed by 2 bases and 1 base, with 5 bases remaining between them. The CDR3 here is CASSYRGNTGELFF. CDR3 in DNA: TGTGCCAGCAGTTACAGGGGGAACACCGGGGAGCTGTTTTTT.

The chain has TRBV28 and TRBJ1-2; D is possibly TRBD1 (5 bases). The germline V and J ends were trimmed by 4 bases and 3 bases, with 18 bases remaining between them. This CDR3 comprises 16 residues. Germline V gives CDR1 MDHEN, CDR2 SYDVKM. The DNA of the CDR3 is TGTGCCAGCAGTTCCGGGTCCGGCAGGGCGTACTATGGCTACACCTTC. Translated: CASSSGSGRAYYGYTF.

The V and J genes are TRBV27 and TRBJ2-3; 9 nucleotides line up with TRBD2. The CDR3 sequence is 19 residues long. V was clipped by 7 bases and J by 1 base; unmatched bases: 18. Germline values: CDR1 MNHEY, CDR2 SMNVEV (reference sequence). DNA for the CDR3: TGTGCCAGCAATACCGTAAGGCGCGGGAGGGCCCTCGGCACAGATACGCAGTATTTT. It is translated as CASNTVRRGRALGTDTQYF.

The CDR3 loop is CASRTAGVNTEAFF. The CDR3 nucleotides are TGTGCCAGCAGGACCGCAGGGGTGAACACTGAAGCTTTCTTT. The V call is TRBV28, the J call TRBJ1-1; possibly TRBD1 for D (6 bases). V lost 6 bases, J lost 0 bases, and 11 bases lay in between. CDR1 and CDR2 from the germline V gene are MDHEN and SYDVKM. The CDR3 consists of 14 residues.

This clone was counted a few times. V and J are TRBV19 and TRBJ1-5; 7 bases match TRBD1. The V segment lost 1 base and the J segment 6 bases; nucleotides outside the gene matches: 6. This CDR3 has 15 residues. The V gene's germline CDR1 is LNHDA and CDR2 SQIVND (reference sequence). The DNA of the CDR3 is TGTGCCAGTAGTATAGCGGATACAGGGGTTCAGCCCCAGCATTTT. Translated: CASSIADTGVQPQHF.

With respect to this clone: Mismatch with germline at one junction end may stem from a read error. The rearrangement joins TRBV7-9 to TRBJ1-1; D might be TRBD1 (6 bases). The CDR3 extends over 17 amino acids. Germline V gene sequence: CDR1 SEHNR, CDR2 FQNEAQ (reference sequence). CDR3 coding DNA: TGTTCCAGCAGCTTAGACAGGCTCCAACTCCCCCTCTTCGGAGCTTTCTTT. This translates into CSSSLDRLQLPLFGAFF.

This chain connects TRBV28 to TRBJ2-7; D is unresolved. V gave up 3 bases and J gave up 4 bases, with 4 bases separating them. Germline CDR1 reads MDHEN; CDR2 reads SYDVKM. The CDR3 has 11 amino acids. The CDR3 coding sequence is TGTGCCAGCAGTTTTTTATACGAGCAGTACTTC. This translates into CASSFLYEQYF.

The chain employs TRBV4-3 and TRBJ2-7; TRBD2 might be the D (5 bases). Trimming took off 1 base at V and 2 bases at J, with 15 bases between the two ends. From germline, CDR1 is LGHNA and CDR2 YSLEER. CDR3 length: 16 amino acids. This chain's CDR3 is CASSQGEAALTYEQYF. The CDR3 DNA reads as TGCGCCAGCAGCCAAGGGGAAGCGGCCCTAACCTACGAGCAGTACTTC.

This clone was counted a single time. The V call is TRBV23-1, the J call TRBJ2-2, with 7 bases lining up with TRBD1. TRBV23-1 is labeled an ORF, and its function is uncertain. The CDR3 loop spans 17 amino acids. V was clipped by 0 bases and J by 7 bases; unmatched bases: 11. CDR3 bases: TGCGCCAGCAGTCAATCAAATAGGGGGCCCTATGTCGGGGAGCTGTTTTTT. Its protein is CASSQSNRGPYVGELFF.

Concerning this clone itself: In the same sample, other DNA sequences code for this CDR3. The rearrangement uses TRBV5-1 and TRBJ2-5; 7 bases fit TRBD2. The length of the CDR3 is 13 residues. In germline, CDR1 is SGHRS, CDR2 YFSETQ. Losses at the gene ends were 0 bases for V and 4 bases for J; bases not matched to a gene: 0. The CDR3 loop reads CASSLGGGETQYF. The CDR3 bases are TGCGCCAGCAGCTTGGGGGGGGGAGAGACCCAGTACTTC.

The rearrangement links TRBV18 to TRBJ2-1; 9 bases line up with TRBD1. The CDR3 has 13 amino acids. Per germline, CDR1 KGHSH and CDR2 LQKENI. V shed 4 bases, J shed 7 bases, and the junction held 2 bases outside the gene matches. The CDR3 DNA follows: TGTGCCAGCTCACAGACAGGGGGGAATGAGCAGTTCTTC. This gives the protein CASSQTGGNEQFF.

The chain has TRBV2 and TRBJ2-4; 8 bases map to TRBD1. V lost 8 bases to trimming and J lost 3 bases; unmatched junction nucleotides: 6. This CDR3 has 14 residues. Germline CDR1 SNHLY, CDR2 FYNNEI. The CDR3 reads CASGSQGGKNIQYF. The CDR3 DNA reads TGTGCCAGCGGATCACAGGGGGGCAAAAACATTCAGTACTTC. Variable domain in full (rest from reference TRBV2 and TRBJ2-4): EPEVTQTPSHQVTQMGQEVILRCVPISNHLYFYWYRQILGQKVEFLVSFYNNEISEKSEIFDDQFSVERPDGSNFTLKIRSTKLEDSAMYFCASGSQGGKNIQYFGAGTRLSVL.

This sequence joins TRBV5-8 and TRBJ2-7; D not resolved. V lost 3 bases, J lost 1 base, and 11 bases lay in between. The CDR3 has 14 residues. Looked up from germline, CDR1 is SGHTS and CDR2 is YDEGEE. In DNA form, the CDR3 reads TGTGCCAGCAGCTCACCTGGCAGGTCCTACGAGCAGTACTTC. It specifies CASSSPGRSYEQYF.